This T cell receptor (beta chain) appears in the sequencing data of a study of Graves' ophthalmopathy and Graves' hyperthyroidism. Amplified material comprised TCR beta CDR3 regions derived from RNA transcripts. The first round was an RT-PCR with HTBI primers, and the second round was a multiplex PCR. TCRdb re-called the multiplex PCR reads with MiXCR, one entry per CDR3 protein. Among about 740,000 distinct CDR3 sequences listed, approximately 40% were seen once. V lost 1 base and J lost 8, with 14 bases in between. CDR1 is LGHNA and CDR2 is YSLEER in the germline V gene. The CDR3 runs to 14 residues.

The specimen was peripheral blood. This chain uses TRBV4-3 with TRBJ1-2; D is uncertain. The TCR was taken from an adult man with Graves' ophthalmopathy. The chain's CDR3 is CASSQVAPTEGYTF. CDR3 sequence (DNA): TGCGCCAGCAGCCAAGTCGCCCCCACGGAAGGCTACACCTTC.